The clone carrying this T cell receptor (beta chain) has just a few counts. The data are from a study of identical twins. Template switching, a step in the protocol, added a universal primer site, and cDNA carried unique molecular identifiers. TCRdb processed the 5' RACE reads anew with MiXCR; each CDR3 protein has one entry. The sample has some 570,000 distinct CDR3 sequences, about 20% seen once; the top ten hold approximately 0.52%. These same data were also listed under a study on yellow fever vaccine responses in identical twins.

Sequencing was done on a sample of CD4+ T cells sorted from blood. The sequence was collected from a woman aged 18-35 years in good health.

In DNA, the CDR3 is TGTGCCAGCAGCCTGACAGGGGGTGAGCAGTACGTC. It encodes CASSLTGGEQYV. This sequence joins TRBV12-3 or TRBV12-4 and TRBJ2-7; TRBD1 matches at 9 bases. Germline trimming cut 6 bases from V and 7 bases from J; bases unmatched to any gene: 4. This CDR3 contains 12 residues.